This section outlines one TCR beta chain sequence together with its context. Its antigen remains unidentified. From alopecia areata patients, lesional scalp punch biopsies and peripheral blood were collected. Extracted RNA was reverse transcribed into cDNA, the sequencing template. Libraries were prepared by immunoSEQ multiplex PCR; TCRdb keeps only in-frame clonotypes and omits some of them. Among 180,000 or so clones, approximately 70% were seen once, and the ten largest hold roughly 11%. The sample originates from a study of CD8+ T cells in alopecia areata. Study-wide context: Tofacitinib was taken orally by treated patients, and the dose was 5 to 10 mg twice daily. Study conclusions and caveats: The study found higher clonality in lesional than normal scalp, especially in alopecia totalis/universalis.

Trimming shortened V by 4 bases and J by 4 bases, and 16 bases separated the two germline ends. CDR3 length: 14 residues. The V gene's germline CDR1 is GTSNPN and CDR2 SVGIG (reference sequence). This specimen consisted of CD8+ T cells sorted from blood, obtained at week 0. The origin of this receptor is a human donor with alopecia areata. The chain carries TRBV30 and TRBJ1-1; a weak D match, TRBD1 (6 bases). CDR3 region: CAWKIRGAGTEAFF. The DNA of the CDR3 is TGTGCCTGGAAGATTCGGGGGGCTGGCACTGAAGCTTTCTTT. The full variable domain, completed using reference TRBV30 and TRBJ1-1, is SQTIHQWPATLVQPVGSPLSLECTVEGTSNPNLYWYRQAAGRGLQLLFYSVGIGQISSEVPQNLSASRPQDRQFILSSKKLLLSDSGFYLCAWKIRGAGTEAFFGQGTRLTVV.